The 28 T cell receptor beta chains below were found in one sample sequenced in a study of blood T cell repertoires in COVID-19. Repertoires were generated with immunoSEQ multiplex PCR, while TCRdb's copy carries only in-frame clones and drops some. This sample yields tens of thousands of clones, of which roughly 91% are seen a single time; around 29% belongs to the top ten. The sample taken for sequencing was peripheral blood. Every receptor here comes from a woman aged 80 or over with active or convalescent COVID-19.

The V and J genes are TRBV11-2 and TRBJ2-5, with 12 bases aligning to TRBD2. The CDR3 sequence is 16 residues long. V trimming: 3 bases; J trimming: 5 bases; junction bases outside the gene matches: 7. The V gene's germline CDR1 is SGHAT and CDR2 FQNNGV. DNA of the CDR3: TGTGCCAGCAGCTTGGGCCTCGGGACTAGCGGGGAGACCCAGTACTTC. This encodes CASSLGLGTSGETQYF.

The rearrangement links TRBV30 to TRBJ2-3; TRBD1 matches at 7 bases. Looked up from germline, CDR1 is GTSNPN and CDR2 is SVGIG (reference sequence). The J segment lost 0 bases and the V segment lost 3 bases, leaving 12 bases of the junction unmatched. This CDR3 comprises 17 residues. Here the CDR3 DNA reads TGTGCCTGGAGCACCCTAGGGGGCAGTAGTAGCACAGATACGCAGTATTTT. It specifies CAWSTLGGSSSTDTQYF.

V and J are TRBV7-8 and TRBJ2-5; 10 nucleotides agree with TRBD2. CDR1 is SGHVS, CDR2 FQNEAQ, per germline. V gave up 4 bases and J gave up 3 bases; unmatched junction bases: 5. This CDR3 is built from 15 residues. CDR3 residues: CASSSTSGTKETQYF. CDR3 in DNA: TGTGCCAGCAGCTCCACTAGCGGGACGAAAGAGACCCAGTACTTC.

The CDR3 bases are TGTGCCAGCACGACAGGGGTCCACGGTACCCAGCATTTT. It encodes CASTTGVHGTQHF. The genes are TRBV7-9 and TRBJ1-5; 8 bases are a match to TRBD1. From germline, CDR1 is SEHNR and CDR2 FQNEAQ (reference sequence). V shed 7 bases and J 11 bases; nucleotides not matched to a gene: 10. CDR3 size: 13 residues.

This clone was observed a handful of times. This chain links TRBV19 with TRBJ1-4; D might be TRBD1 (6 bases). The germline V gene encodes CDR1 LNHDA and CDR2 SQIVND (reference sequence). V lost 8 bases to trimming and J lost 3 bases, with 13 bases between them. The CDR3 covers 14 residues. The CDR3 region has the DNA TGTGCCAGTGAGCGGTCAGGGGCTAATGAAAAACTGTTTTTT. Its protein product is CASERSGANEKLFF.

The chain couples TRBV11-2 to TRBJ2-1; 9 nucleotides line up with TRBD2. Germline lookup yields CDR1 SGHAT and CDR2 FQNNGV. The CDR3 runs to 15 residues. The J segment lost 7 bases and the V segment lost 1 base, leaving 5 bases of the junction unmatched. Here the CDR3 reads CASSLGTSVGNEQFF. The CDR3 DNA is TGTGCCAGCAGCTTAGGGACTAGCGTCGGGAATGAGCAGTTCTTC.

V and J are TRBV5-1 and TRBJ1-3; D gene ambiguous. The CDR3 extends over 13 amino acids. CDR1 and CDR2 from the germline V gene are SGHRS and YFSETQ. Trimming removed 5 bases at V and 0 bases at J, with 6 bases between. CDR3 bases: TGCGCCAGCAGAGAAGCCTCTGGAAACACCATATATTTT. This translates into CASREASGNTIYF.

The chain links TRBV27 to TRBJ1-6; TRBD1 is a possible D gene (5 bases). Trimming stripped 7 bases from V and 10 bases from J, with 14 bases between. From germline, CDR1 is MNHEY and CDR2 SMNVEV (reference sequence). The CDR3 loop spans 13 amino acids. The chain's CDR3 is CASNRRARSPLHF. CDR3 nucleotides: TGTGCCAGCAATCGCAGGGCACGATCACCCCTCCACTTT.

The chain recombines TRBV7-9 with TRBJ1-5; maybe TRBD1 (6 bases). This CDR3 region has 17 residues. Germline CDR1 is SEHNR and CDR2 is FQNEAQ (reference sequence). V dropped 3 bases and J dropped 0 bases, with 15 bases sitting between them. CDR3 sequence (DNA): TGTGCCAGCAGCTTGGTATGGGACACCCTTAGCAATCAGCCCCAGCATTTT. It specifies CASSLVWDTLSNQPQHF.

In nucleotides, the CDR3 is TGTGCCAGTAGACAGGGACAGGGTGACACTGAAGCTTTCTTT. Protein sequence: CASRQGQGDTEAFF. The chain has TRBV19 and TRBJ1-1, with TRBD1 matching over 9 bases. The CDR3 extends over 14 amino acids. Germline V lookup: CDR1 LNHDA, CDR2 SQIVND (reference sequence). V lost 6 bases and J lost 3; bases outside the gene matches: 5. Filled out from reference TRBV19 and TRBJ1-1, the complete variable domain reads DGGITQSPKYLFRKEGQNVTLSCEQNLNHDAMYWYRQDPGQGLRLIYYSQIVNDFQKGDIAEGYSVSREKKESFPLTVTSAQKNPTAFYLCASRQGQGDTEAFFGQGTRLTVV.

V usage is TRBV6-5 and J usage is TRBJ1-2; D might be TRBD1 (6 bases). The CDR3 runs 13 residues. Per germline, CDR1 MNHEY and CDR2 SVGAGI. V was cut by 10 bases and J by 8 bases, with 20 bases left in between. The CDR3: CATRSGAPSGYTF. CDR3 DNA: TGTGCCACCAGATCAGGGGCCCCCAGCGGCTACACCTTC.

CDR3: CASSQVSGGYGYTF. The CDR3 DNA reads as TGCGCCAGCAGCCAAGTGTCGGGGGGCTATGGCTACACCTTC. The chain uses TRBV4-1 and TRBJ1-2; possible D gene TRBD1, 5 bases. Germline CDR1 and CDR2: MGHRA and YSYEKL. The CDR3 is made up of 14 amino acids. Deletions cut 1 base from V and 4 bases from J, with 10 bases between.

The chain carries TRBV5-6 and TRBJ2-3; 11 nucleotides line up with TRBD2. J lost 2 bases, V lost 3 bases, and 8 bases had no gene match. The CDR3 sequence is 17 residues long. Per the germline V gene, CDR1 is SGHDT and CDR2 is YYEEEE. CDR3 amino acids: CASSSLSGGAYTDTQYF. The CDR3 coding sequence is TGTGCCAGCAGCTCACTTAGCGGGGGGGCCTACACAGATACGCAGTATTTT.

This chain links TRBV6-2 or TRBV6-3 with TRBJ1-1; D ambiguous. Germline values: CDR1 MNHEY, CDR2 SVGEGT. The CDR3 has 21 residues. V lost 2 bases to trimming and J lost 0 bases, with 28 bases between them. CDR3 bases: TGTGCCAGCAGTTACACCCGGTATTTTGGGGAGGATTTGATTATGAACACTGAAGCTTTCTTT. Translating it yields CASSYTRYFGEDLIMNTEAFF.

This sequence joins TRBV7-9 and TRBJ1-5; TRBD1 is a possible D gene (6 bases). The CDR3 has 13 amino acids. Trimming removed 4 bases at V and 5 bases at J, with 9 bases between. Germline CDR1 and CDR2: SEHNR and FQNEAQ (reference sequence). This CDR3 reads CASSWEGDQPQHF. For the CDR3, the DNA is TGTGCCAGCAGCTGGGAGGGGGATCAGCCCCAGCATTTT.

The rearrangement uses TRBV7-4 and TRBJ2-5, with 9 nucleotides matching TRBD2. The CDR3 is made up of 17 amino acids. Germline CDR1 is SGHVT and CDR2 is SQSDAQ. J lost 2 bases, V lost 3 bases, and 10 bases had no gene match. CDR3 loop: CASSFGVAGEGQETQYF. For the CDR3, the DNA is TGTGCCAGCAGCTTCGGGGTAGCGGGGGAGGGTCAAGAGACCCAGTACTTC. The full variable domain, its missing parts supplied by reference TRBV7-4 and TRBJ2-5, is GAGVSQSPRYKVAKRGRDVALRCDSISGHVTLYWYRQTLGQGSEVLTYSQSDAQRDKSGRPSGRFSAERPERSVSTLKIQRTEQGDSAVYLCASSFGVAGEGQETQYFGPGTRLLVL.

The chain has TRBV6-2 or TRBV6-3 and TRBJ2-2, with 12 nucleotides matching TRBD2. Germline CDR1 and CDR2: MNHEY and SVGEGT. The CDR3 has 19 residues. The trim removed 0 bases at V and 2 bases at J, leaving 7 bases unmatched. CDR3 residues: CASSYSLTSGGPNTGELFF. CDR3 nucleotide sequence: TGTGCCAGCAGTTACTCCTTGACTAGCGGGGGACCCAACACCGGGGAGCTGTTTTTT.

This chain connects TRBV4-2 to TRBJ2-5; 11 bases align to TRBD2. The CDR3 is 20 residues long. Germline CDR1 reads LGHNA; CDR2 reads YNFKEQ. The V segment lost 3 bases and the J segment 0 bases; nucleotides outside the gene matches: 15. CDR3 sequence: CASSHASGLAGGSYQETQYF. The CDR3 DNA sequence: TGTGCCAGCAGCCACGCGAGTGGGCTAGCGGGGGGTTCGTACCAAGAGACCCAGTACTTC.

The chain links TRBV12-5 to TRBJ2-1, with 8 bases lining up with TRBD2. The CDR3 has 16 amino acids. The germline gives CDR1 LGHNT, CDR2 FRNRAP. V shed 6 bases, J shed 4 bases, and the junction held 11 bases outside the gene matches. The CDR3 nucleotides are TGTGCTAGTGGACCAGCGGGGGCATCAAATTACAATGAGCAGTTCTTC. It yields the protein CASGPAGASNYNEQFF. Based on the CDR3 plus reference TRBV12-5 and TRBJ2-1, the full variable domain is DARVTQTPRHKVTEMGQEVTMRCQPILGHNTVFWYRQTMMQGLELLAYFRNRAPLDDSGMPKDRFSAEMPDATLATLKIQPSEPRDSAVYFCASGPAGASNYNEQFFGPGTRLTVL.

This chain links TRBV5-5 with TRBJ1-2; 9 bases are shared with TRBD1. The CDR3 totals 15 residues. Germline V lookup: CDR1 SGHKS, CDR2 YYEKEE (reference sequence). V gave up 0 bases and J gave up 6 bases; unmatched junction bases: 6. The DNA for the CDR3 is TGTGCCAGCAGCTTGGCCAGAGGGACAGGGAATGGCTACACCTTC. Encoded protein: CASSLARGTGNGYTF. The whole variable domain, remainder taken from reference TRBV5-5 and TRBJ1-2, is DAGVTQSPTHLIKTRGQQVTLRCSPISGHKSVSWYQQVLGQGPQFIFQYYEKEERGRGNFPDRFSARQFPNYSSELNVNALLLGDSALYLCASSLARGTGNGYTFGSGTRLTVV.

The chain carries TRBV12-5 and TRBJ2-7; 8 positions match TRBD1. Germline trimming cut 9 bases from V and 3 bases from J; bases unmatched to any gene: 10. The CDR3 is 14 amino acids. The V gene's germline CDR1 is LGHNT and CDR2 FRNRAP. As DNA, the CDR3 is TGTGCTAGCGACCCCGGGACAGGCCACTACGAGCAGTACTTC. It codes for CASDPGTGHYEQYF.

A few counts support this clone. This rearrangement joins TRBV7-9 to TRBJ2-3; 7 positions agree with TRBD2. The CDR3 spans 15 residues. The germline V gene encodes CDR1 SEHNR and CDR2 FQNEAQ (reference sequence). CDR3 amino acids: CANSRGGGLTDTQYF. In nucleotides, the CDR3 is TGTGCTAATTCGAGGGGCGGGGGACTCACAGATACGCAGTATTTT.

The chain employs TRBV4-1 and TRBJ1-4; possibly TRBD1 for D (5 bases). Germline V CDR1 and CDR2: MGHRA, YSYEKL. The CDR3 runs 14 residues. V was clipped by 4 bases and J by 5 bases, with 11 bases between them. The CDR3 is CASSPPGNNEKLFF. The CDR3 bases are TGCGCCAGCAGCCCGCCAGGGAACAATGAAAAACTGTTTTTT.

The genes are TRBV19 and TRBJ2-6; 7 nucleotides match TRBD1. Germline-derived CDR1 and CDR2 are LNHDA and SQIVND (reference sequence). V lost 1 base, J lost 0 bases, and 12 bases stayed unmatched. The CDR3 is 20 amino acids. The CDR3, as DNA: TGTGCCAGTAGTATAGCCCCAGGACAGGTGATTTCCTCTGGGGCCAACGTCCTGACTTTC. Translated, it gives CASSIAPGQVISSGANVLTF.

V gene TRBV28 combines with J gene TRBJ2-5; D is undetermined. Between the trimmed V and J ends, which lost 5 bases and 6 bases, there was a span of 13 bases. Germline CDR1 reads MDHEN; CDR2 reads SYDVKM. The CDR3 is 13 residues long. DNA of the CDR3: TGTGCCAGCAGTACTACGGTCTCTAAGACCCAGTACTTC. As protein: CASSTTVSKTQYF.

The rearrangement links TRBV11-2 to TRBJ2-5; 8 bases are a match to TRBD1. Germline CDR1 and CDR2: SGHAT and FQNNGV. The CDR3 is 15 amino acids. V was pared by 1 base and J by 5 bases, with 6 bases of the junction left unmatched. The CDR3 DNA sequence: TGTGCCAGCAGCTTAGCGACAGGGGACGTGGAGACCCAGTACTTC. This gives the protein CASSLATGDVETQYF.

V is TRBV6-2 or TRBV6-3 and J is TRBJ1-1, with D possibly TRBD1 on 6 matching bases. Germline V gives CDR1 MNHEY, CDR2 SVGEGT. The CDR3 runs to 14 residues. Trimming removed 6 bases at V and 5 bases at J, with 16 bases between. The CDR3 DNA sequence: TGTGCCAGCAGCCCCAGGGGTACAGGGACTGAAGCTTTCTTT. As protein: CASSPRGTGTEAFF.

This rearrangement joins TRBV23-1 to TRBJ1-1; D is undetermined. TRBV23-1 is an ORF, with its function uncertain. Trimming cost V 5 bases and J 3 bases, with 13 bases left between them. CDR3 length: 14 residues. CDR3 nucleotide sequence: TGCGCCAGCAGTAAGATCGAGAGGGACACTGAAGCTTTCTTT. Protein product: CASSKIERDTEAFF.